A single sample gave rise to the 21 T cell receptor beta chains below, sequenced in a study of shared clonotypes between healthy human individuals. Assay: immunoSEQ multiplex PCR; the TCRdb copy retains only in-frame clones and omits some. The data show over a million clones, 95% to 99% seen once. Sequenced: naive CD4+ T cells sorted from blood. The subset denotes: CD45RA+ positively selected. The receptors come from a man aged 25 to 40 in good health.

This clone was observed a single time. The gene calls are TRBV28 and TRBJ1-2; 7 bases are a match to TRBD1. The ends lost 2 bases at V and 4 bases at J; junction bases unmatched: 10. CDR1 and CDR2 (germline): MDHEN, SYDVKM. The CDR3 spans 16 residues. The DNA for the CDR3 is TGTGCCAGCAGTTTAAATGGCCAGGGGGGCCTCTATGGCTACACCTTC. Translation gives CASSLNGQGGLYGYTF.

The gene calls are TRBV7-3 and TRBJ2-1; tentatively, D is TRBD1 (5 bases). Deletions cut 5 bases from V and 6 bases from J, with 14 bases between. There are 14 residues in the CDR3. From germline, CDR1 is SGHTA and CDR2 FQGTGA. In nucleotides, the CDR3 is TGTGCCAGCAGCCCGAGATCAGGGTCCAATGAGCAGTTCTTC. It is translated as CASSPRSGSNEQFF.

J is TRBJ2-1 and V is TRBV10-1, with 10 bases that match TRBD2. CDR3 length: 18 amino acids. Germline CDR1 is WNHNN and CDR2 is SYGVQD (reference sequence). Germline trimming cut 3 bases from V and 5 bases from J; bases unmatched to any gene: 13. The chain's CDR3 is CASSDPVGLADPHNEQFF. The CDR3 coding sequence is TGCGCCAGCAGTGACCCCGTTGGACTAGCGGACCCCCACAATGAGCAGTTCTTC.

The chain joins TRBV6-6 to TRBJ1-1, with D possibly being TRBD1 (5 bases). The germline V gene encodes CDR1 MNHNY and CDR2 SVGAGI (reference sequence). The CDR3 spans 13 residues. V was trimmed by 10 bases and J by 7 bases, leaving 19 bases between them. CDR3 sequence (DNA): TGTGCCACTTACCCCCGGGGCCTGCATGAAGCTTTCTTT. This translates into CATYPRGLHEAFF.

The J gene is TRBJ1-5, the V gene TRBV5-8; D not resolved. Germline V gives CDR1 SGHTS, CDR2 YDEGEE. The CDR3 is 15 amino acids. Trimming shortened V by 1 base and J by 3 bases, and 11 bases separated the two germline ends. The CDR3 nucleotides are TGTGCCAGCAGCTTGTATCGGCAGTTCAATCAGCCCCAGCATTTT. Translating gives CASSLYRQFNQPQHF.

V is TRBV7-2 and J is TRBJ2-5; D remains ambiguous. This CDR3 region has 14 residues. Germline assignment: CDR1 SGHTA and CDR2 FQGNSA. V lost 5 bases, J lost 1 base, and 11 bases lay in between. The CDR3 loop reads CASSPVSGQETQYF. CDR3 sequence (DNA): TGTGCCAGCAGCCCAGTGTCCGGCCAAGAGACCCAGTACTTC.

The J gene is TRBJ2-2, the V gene TRBV4-1; 14 bases agree with TRBD2. V lost 0 bases to trimming and J lost 5 bases; unmatched junction nucleotides: 2. Looked up from germline, CDR1 is MGHRA and CDR2 is YSYEKL. This CDR3 is built from 17 residues. CDR3 DNA sequence: TGCGCCAGCAGCCAAGAAAGACTAGCGGGAGGGACCGGGGAGCTGTTTTTT. Its translation is CASSQERLAGGTGELFF.

The rearrangement uses TRBV7-2 and TRBJ2-3; the match to TRBD2 covers 7 bases. Germline V gene data show CDR1 as SGHTA and CDR2 as FQGNSA. The CDR3 spans 14 residues. The junction had 11 bases not matched to a gene; V was cut back by 3 bases and J by 11 bases. The CDR3 here is CASSLETSISRQYF. DNA of the CDR3: TGTGCCAGCAGCTTGGAGACTAGCATATCAAGGCAGTATTTT.

This clone was seen just once. This chain connects TRBV5-1 to TRBJ1-2, with D possibly matching TRBD1 (5 bases). From germline, CDR1 is SGHRS and CDR2 YFSETQ. CDR3 length: 13 residues. Trimming stripped 4 bases from V and 8 bases from J, with 15 bases between. DNA of the CDR3: TGCGCCAGCAGCACTCCGGACCGGGGGGGCTACACCTTC. Its translation: CASSTPDRGGYTF.

V usage is TRBV7-9 and J usage is TRBJ2-7; D uncertain. CDR1 is SEHNR, CDR2 FQNEAQ, per germline (reference sequence). V shed 5 bases and J shed 8 bases, with 19 bases lying between them. This CDR3 region has 14 residues. The CDR3 is CASSILTQLGQQYF. CDR3 DNA: TGTGCCAGCAGCATCTTGACGCAACTTGGGCAGCAGTACTTC.

The chain links TRBV11-2 to TRBJ2-4; 9 bases fit TRBD1. V was pared by 6 bases and J by 0 bases, with 12 bases of the junction left unmatched. This CDR3 has 18 amino acids. Germline lookup yields CDR1 SGHAT and CDR2 FQNNGV. CDR3 sequence: CASSRRTGQGLAKNIQYF. CDR3 nucleotides: TGTGCCAGCAGTCGCCGGACGGGACAGGGTTTAGCCAAAAACATTCAGTACTTC. The complete variable domain, with remaining parts taken from reference TRBV11-2 and TRBJ2-4, reads EAGVAQSPRYKIIEKRQSVAFWCNPISGHATLYWYQQILGQGPKLLIQFQNNGVVDDSQLPKDRFSAERLKGVDSTLKIQPAKLEDSAVYLCASSRRTGQGLAKNIQYFGAGTRLSVL.

This chain joins TRBV4-1 and TRBJ2-2; TRBD1 aligns across 8 bases. The V segment lost 4 bases and the J segment 4 bases; nucleotides outside the gene matches: 11. The V gene's germline CDR1 is MGHRA and CDR2 YSYEKL. CDR3 size: 17 residues. The CDR3: CASSLRTGTGITGELFF. The CDR3 coding sequence is TGCGCCAGCAGCCTCAGAACCGGGACAGGCATCACCGGGGAGCTGTTTTTT.

V gene TRBV7-2 combines with J gene TRBJ1-1; D possibly corresponds to TRBD1 (6 bases). V lost 9 bases and J 7 bases, leaving 18 bases between the germline ends. The CDR3 spans 13 residues. Germline lookup yields CDR1 SGHTA and CDR2 FQGNSA. CDR3 region: CASSLAEDSEAFF. As DNA, the CDR3 is TGTGCCAGTAGTTTGGCTGAGGACAGTGAAGCTTTCTTT.

V usage is TRBV7-2 and J usage is TRBJ1-1; the D is unclear. Germline V gene lookup returns CDR1 SGHTA and CDR2 FQGNSA. The CDR3 covers 13 residues. Trimming removed 3 bases from V and 4 bases from J, with 9 bases in between. The CDR3 DNA is TGTGCCAGCAGCTTTCAAGCGGGCACTGAAGCTTTCTTT. Translation: CASSFQAGTEAFF. Full variable domain (rest looked up from reference TRBV7-2 and TRBJ1-1): GAGVSQSPSNKVTEKGKDVELRCDPISGHTALYWYRQSLGQGLEFLIYFQGNSAPDKSGLPSDRFSAERTGGSVSTLTIQRTQQEDSAVYLCASSFQAGTEAFFGQGTRLTVV.

This rearrangement joins TRBV5-4 to TRBJ2-7; D is unresolved. CDR3 length equals 12 residues. Trimming left V 0 bases short and J 5 bases short, with 6 bases between. Germline CDR1 SGHNT, CDR2 YYREEE (reference sequence). DNA for the CDR3: TGTGCCAGCAGCTTGGACAAAAACGAGCAGTACTTC. It codes for CASSLDKNEQYF.

The chain is built from TRBV10-3 and TRBJ1-1, with D maybe TRBD1 (5 bases). The CDR3 is 15 amino acids. With 4 bases removed from V and 0 bases from J, the gap between germline ends came to 12 bases. Germline V lookup: CDR1 ENHRY, CDR2 SYGVKD. DNA of the CDR3: TGTGCCATCAGTGCTGACAGATTTTTGAACACTGAAGCTTTCTTT. This sequence encodes CAISADRFLNTEAFF.

This clone was recorded once. The chain uses TRBV11-1 and TRBJ2-1, with D possibly matching TRBD1 (5 bases). Per the germline V gene, CDR1 is SGHAT and CDR2 is FQDESV (reference sequence). The CDR3 spans 16 residues. V gave up 8 bases and J gave up 2 bases, with 19 bases separating them. CDR3 loop: CASDSNFQGTYNEQFF. In DNA, the CDR3 is TGTGCCAGCGATTCTAATTTCCAGGGAACCTACAATGAGCAGTTCTTC.

Regarding this clone: The sample has other DNA sequences that encode this CDR3 too. J is TRBJ2-3 and V is TRBV9; D is perhaps TRBD2 (6 bases). Germline loops: CDR1 SGDLS, CDR2 YYNGEE. This CDR3 comprises 14 residues. V shed 2 bases and J shed 2 bases, with 9 bases lying between them. In DNA, the CDR3 is TGTGCCAGCAGCGTGGAGGGTCCCACAGATACGCAGTATTTT. Encoded protein: CASSVEGPTDTQYF.

The chain carries TRBV9 and TRBJ2-7, with D unresolved. The length of the CDR3 is 19 residues. Per germline, CDR1 SGDLS and CDR2 YYNGEE. Trimming took off 3 bases at V and 4 bases at J, with 29 bases between the two ends. The DNA of the CDR3 is TGTGCCAGCAGCGCCCACGGAGTGTCCTCCAACTACCTTTTTTACGAGCAGTACTTC. It encodes CASSAHGVSSNYLFYEQYF.

This clone has only one observation. The chain couples TRBV19 to TRBJ2-2, with TRBD1 matching 9 bases. CDR1 is LNHDA and CDR2 is SQIVND in the germline V gene (reference sequence). The CDR3 extends over 15 amino acids. V dropped 7 bases and J dropped 3; count of bases not matched to a gene: 6. CDR3 DNA sequence: TGTGCCAGTACTCCGGGACAGGGCTACACCGGGGAGCTGTTTTTT. The encoded protein is CASTPGQGYTGELFF.

The rearrangement links TRBV10-3 to TRBJ2-3; D might be TRBD2 (5 bases). V lost 10 bases, J lost 5 bases, and 10 bases lay in between. The CDR3 is 11 amino acids. Germline CDR1 is ENHRY and CDR2 is SYGVKD. CDR3 sequence: CATGVLDTQYF. CDR3 bases: TGTGCCACCGGGGTCTTAGATACGCAGTATTTT.